This T cell receptor (beta chain) was captured in a study of T cell changes during pregnancy in multiple sclerosis (dated by TCRdb to between 2018 and 2020). Study-level background: The study looked at changes in the T cell repertoire across pregnancy in women with multiple sclerosis.

Preparation of the library involved the immunoSEQ multiplex PCR assay. TCRdb stores this immuneACCESS table with in-frame sequences only. Part of the clones is absent; in the studies checked, under half of the shortfall reflects unresolved V genes, and no reason is known for the rest. The sample table holds 38,000 or so clones, of which 80% to 95% were seen once. The top ten clonotypes cover 0.43% of the sample. Notes on this clone: It has no known antigen specificity. Per-base qualities were not stored, and no clone one base away is much larger.

The CDR3, from cysteine to phenylalanine, totals 16 residues. Only CDR3 DNA is held: 48 bases, read in frame from base 1. Looking up the germline V gene yields CDR1 SGHTA and CDR2 FQGNSA. The germline V and J ends show losses of 4 bases and 0 bases respectively, and no gene match explains 6 bases of the junction. Here the sequenced sample was CD4+ T cells from peripheral blood mononuclear cells, taken in the third trimester of pregnancy. Recombination linked TRBV7-2 to TRBJ1-3, with TRBD1 matching 7 junction bases. The clonotype was recovered from a female donor with multiple sclerosis, enrolled in a pregnancy study. The DNA reads TGTGCCAGCAGCTCTGGGACAGTGAGCTCTGGAAACACCATATATTTT. The resulting protein is CASSSGTVSSGNTIYF.